Listed here are 25 T cell receptor beta chains from one sample, sequenced in a study of blood T cells in healthy people across ages. Combining a sample-barcoded 5' primer with a J-beta primer mix, a second PCR ran for roughly 6 to 11 cycles. TCRdb passed the 5' RACE reads through MiXCR, listing each CDR3 protein once. The table records 700,000 to 850,000 distinct CDR3 sequences, roughly 35% of them present only once. Sequencing input: blood. The receptor set was obtained from a man younger than 30 in good health.

This clonotype was observed at least ten times. J is TRBJ2-3 and V is TRBV14; D is undetermined. V lost 0 bases and J lost 6, with 7 bases in between. This CDR3 has 13 residues. Germline values: CDR1 SGHDN, CDR2 FVKESK. The chain's CDR3 is CASSQEVRDTQYF. The CDR3 nucleotides read TGTGCCAGCAGCCAAGAGGTGCGCGATACGCAGTATTTT.

This clonotype was counted many times. The V and J genes are TRBV7-2 and TRBJ2-7; D gene unclear. Per germline, CDR1 SGHTA and CDR2 FQGNSA. V was shortened by 5 bases and J by 4 bases, with 12 bases between the two germline ends. The CDR3 consists of 13 residues. CDR3 protein: CASSRNHGYEQYF. The CDR3 DNA follows: TGTGCCAGCAGCCGGAATCACGGATACGAGCAGTACTTC.

V is TRBV7-2 and J is TRBJ2-7, with TRBD2 matching over 7 bases. The CDR3 length is 16 residues. CDR1 and CDR2 (germline): SGHTA, FQGNSA. With V trimmed by 5 bases and J by 7 bases, 17 bases remained unmatched. The CDR3 protein is CASSHERDYRYNEQYF. The CDR3, as DNA: TGTGCCAGCAGCCATGAACGGGACTATAGATACAATGAGCAGTACTTC.

The chain couples TRBV20-1 to TRBJ2-6; 8 positions match TRBD1. The CDR3 consists of 17 residues. The V gene end was trimmed by 6 bases and the J gene end by 3 bases; junction bases not matched to a gene: 13. Germline loops: CDR1 DFQATT, CDR2 SNEGSKA (reference sequence). CDR3 region: CSANPRQGQVGANVLTF. CDR3 in DNA: TGCAGTGCCAACCCCAGACAGGGACAGGTTGGGGCCAACGTCCTGACTTTC.

The chain combines TRBV7-2 with TRBJ1-4; a weak D match, TRBD1 (5 bases). The CDR3 covers 15 residues. Trimming took off 5 bases at V and 0 bases at J, with 10 bases between the two ends. Germline V gene lookup returns CDR1 SGHTA and CDR2 FQGNSA. As DNA, the CDR3 is TGTGCCAGCAGCACCGCAGGGTCAACTAATGAAAAACTGTTTTTT. It encodes CASSTAGSTNEKLFF. Based on the CDR3 plus reference TRBV7-2 and TRBJ1-4, the full variable domain is GAGVSQSPSNKVTEKGKDVELRCDPISGHTALYWYRQSLGQGLEFLIYFQGNSAPDKSGLPSDRFSAERTGGSVSTLTIQRTQQEDSAVYLCASSTAGSTNEKLFFGSGTQLSVL.

The table lists this clonotype with many counts. This chain's CDR3 is CASSLSSGASDTQYF. In DNA form, the CDR3 reads TGTGCCAGCAGTTTGTCCAGCGGGGCATCGGATACGCAGTATTTT. The chain links TRBV12-3 or TRBV12-4 to TRBJ2-3, with 7 bases aligning to TRBD2. This CDR3 comprises 15 residues. The V segment lost 3 bases and the J segment 6 bases; nucleotides outside the gene matches: 9.

J is TRBJ2-7 and V is TRBV12-3 or TRBV12-4, with 12 bases lining up with TRBD1. Trimming took 5 bases from V and 6 from J; bases not matched to a gene: 8. CDR3 length: 15 residues. The CDR3 DNA sequence: TGTGCCAGCAGTGACCGGGACAGGGGGCCCAGCGAGCAGTACTTC. Its protein is CASSDRDRGPSEQYF.

This clonotype appeared a few times. The rearrangement joins TRBV12-3 or TRBV12-4 to TRBJ1-1, with D perhaps TRBD1 (5 bases). CDR3 length equals 14 residues. Trimming took 3 bases from V and 6 from J, leaving 14 bases between them. CDR3 sequence (DNA): TGTGCCAGCAGTTTTTCCCGGGGGTCAGCTGAAGCTTTCTTT. This encodes CASSFSRGSAEAFF.

This clonotype came up a few times. The chain links TRBV7-2 to TRBJ2-7, with 10 nucleotides matching TRBD2. The germline CDR1 and CDR2 sequences are SGHTA and FQGNSA. The CDR3 is 16 amino acids. V dropped 1 base and J dropped 3; count of bases not matched to a gene: 6. The CDR3 protein is CASSLVSSGGLYEQYF. The CDR3 nucleotides are TGTGCCAGCAGCTTAGTTTCTAGCGGGGGCCTCTACGAGCAGTACTTC.

The chain employs TRBV7-2 and TRBJ2-5; D unresolved. V lost 2 bases and J lost 2, with 9 bases in between. Germline V gene sequence: CDR1 SGHTA, CDR2 FQGNSA. This CDR3 has 14 residues. CDR3 region: CASSLFSGQETQYF. The CDR3 DNA reads TGTGCCAGCAGCTTATTCTCCGGGCAAGAGACCCAGTACTTC.

This clonotype has only a few counts. The rearrangement links TRBV3-1 to TRBJ1-2; D is uncertain. Germline-derived CDR1 and CDR2 are LGHDT and YNNKEL (reference sequence). The V end lost 6 bases, the J end lost 2 bases, and 13 bases lay between the germline ends. The CDR3 loop spans 14 amino acids. The CDR3 spells CASRAAGANYGYTF. As DNA, the CDR3 is TGTGCCAGCAGAGCCGCAGGCGCCAACTATGGCTACACCTTC.

This chain uses TRBV7-2 with TRBJ1-5; 7 nucleotides line up with TRBD1. CDR3 length: 13 amino acids. The V gene's germline CDR1 is SGHTA and CDR2 FQGNSA. Losses at the gene ends were 8 bases for V and 5 bases for J; bases not matched to a gene: 6. CDR3 region: CASSTGPYQPQHF. CDR3 coding DNA: TGTGCCAGCTCGACAGGGCCCTATCAGCCCCAGCATTTT.

The V call is TRBV9, the J call TRBJ1-4; TRBD1 aligns across 9 bases. J lost 5 bases, V lost 0 bases, and 2 bases had no gene match. Germline V gives CDR1 SGDLS, CDR2 YYNGEE. The length of the CDR3 is 15 residues. This CDR3 reads CASSVETGGNEKLFF. In DNA, the CDR3 is TGTGCCAGCAGCGTAGAGACAGGGGGGAATGAAAAACTGTTTTTT.

This clonotype was detected many times. The CDR3 reads CASSPRRDRGLSPLHF. Written as DNA, the CDR3 is TGTGCCAGCAGCCCCCGTCGGGACAGGGGGCTCTCACCCCTCCACTTT. V gene TRBV11-2 combines with J gene TRBJ1-6; 12 bases are a match to TRBD1. Germline V gives CDR1 SGHAT, CDR2 FQNNGV. Germline trimming cut 5 bases from V and 10 bases from J; bases unmatched to any gene: 9. This CDR3 has 16 residues.

The chain recombines TRBV10-3 with TRBJ1-2; D is unclear. The V gene lost 0 bases and the J gene lost 9 bases, with 11 bases spanning the gap. Germline V CDR1 and CDR2: ENHRY, SYGVKD. This CDR3 has 13 amino acids. CDR3 protein: CAISESLPTSYTF. The CDR3 DNA follows: TGTGCCATCAGTGAGTCCCTTCCGACGAGCTACACCTTC.

This clonotype was seen a handful of times. J is TRBJ1-1 and V is TRBV7-2; D is undetermined. The V end was cut by 3 bases, the J end by 1 base, with 9 bases between. The CDR3 sequence is 14 residues long. Germline V gives CDR1 SGHTA, CDR2 FQGNSA. CDR3 residues: CASSFGNQNTEAFF. The CDR3 bases are TGTGCCAGCAGCTTCGGCAACCAGAACACTGAAGCTTTCTTT. Variable domain in full (rest from reference TRBV7-2 and TRBJ1-1): GAGVSQSPSNKVTEKGKDVELRCDPISGHTALYWYRQSLGQGLEFLIYFQGNSAPDKSGLPSDRFSAERTGGSVSTLTIQRTQQEDSAVYLCASSFGNQNTEAFFGQGTRLTVV.

This clonotype came up a few times. DNA of the CDR3: TGCGCCAGCAGCACCGAGGAAGCGAGTGAGACCCAGTACTTC. This sequence encodes CASSTEEASETQYF. The chain has TRBV5-1 and TRBJ2-5, with D unclear. The germline V and J ends were trimmed by 4 bases and 5 bases, with 15 bases remaining between them. CDR1 is SGHRS, CDR2 YFSETQ, per germline. The CDR3 sequence is 14 residues long.

In its sample, this clonotype was seen a few times. In DNA, the CDR3 is TGCGCCAGCAGCTTGATCACTAGCGGGGCCTCCTACAATGAGCAGTTCTTC. It encodes CASSLITSGASYNEQFF. The V gene is TRBV5-1, the J gene TRBJ2-1, with TRBD2 matching over 10 bases. The V segment lost 1 base and the J segment 0 bases; nucleotides outside the gene matches: 4. Per the germline V gene, CDR1 is SGHRS and CDR2 is YFSETQ. The CDR3 consists of 17 residues.

This clonotype was counted a few times. Just one base apart from a much larger clone, this may be a read error. V usage is TRBV20-1 and J usage is TRBJ2-1, with 8 nucleotides matching TRBD1. V lost 6 bases and J lost 13; bases outside the gene matches: 14. The germline gives CDR1 DFQATT, CDR2 SNEGSKA (reference sequence). This CDR3 comprises 13 residues. The CDR3 sequence: CSARDRPSGTQFF. CDR3 DNA: TGCAGTGCACGGGACAGGCCATCAGGGACCCAGTTCTTC.

CDR3 in DNA: TGTGCCAGCAGCATCGGGGGACAGTACCAAGAGACCCAGTACTTC. It translates to CASSIGGQYQETQYF. J is TRBJ2-7 and V is TRBV5-4; maybe TRBD1 (7 bases). The J call is in doubt because the DNA end fits TRBJ2-5 better. The germline gives CDR1 SGHNT, CDR2 YYREEE (reference sequence). The CDR3 covers 15 residues.

This clonotype was observed a few times. This sequence joins TRBV27 and TRBJ2-1; TRBD1 matches at 8 bases. The J call could be wrong; TRBJ2-7 is a better fit for the DNA end. This CDR3 contains 14 residues. From germline, CDR1 is MNHEY and CDR2 SMNVEV (reference sequence). The CDR3 region is CASSPGGAYNEQYF. In nucleotides, the CDR3 is TGTGCCAGCAGTCCAGGGGGCGCCTACAATGAGCAGTACTTC.

The chain links TRBV12-3 or TRBV12-4 to TRBJ2-3; 7 positions agree with TRBD2. The J segment lost 3 bases and the V segment lost 3 bases, leaving 9 bases of the junction unmatched. The CDR3 has 16 amino acids. CDR3 region: CASSFLGREVTDTQYF. CDR3 coding DNA: TGTGCCAGCAGTTTTCTGGGACGGGAGGTTACAGATACGCAGTATTTT.

The CDR3: CASSLRPGSQYF. The CDR3 coding sequence is TGTGCCAGCAGTTTACGCCCCGGGTCGCAGTATTTT. V is TRBV28 and J is TRBJ2-3; D gene ambiguous. V was clipped by 2 bases and J by 10 bases, with 10 bases between them. The V gene's germline CDR1 is MDHEN and CDR2 SYDVKM. The CDR3 runs 12 residues.

This clonotype appeared a few times. Given a much more abundant clone one base away, this may be a read error. The chain combines TRBV12-1 with TRBJ2-1. TRBV12-1 is a recognized pseudogene. This CDR3 has 14 amino acids. Written as DNA, the CDR3 is TGTACCAGCAGCTTTTGCAGTGTGTACAATGAGCAGTTCTTC. Its translation: CTSSFCSVYNEQFF.

This clonotype was counted a single time. CDR3 protein: CASSPRIGASGSGANVLTF. CDR3 nucleotide sequence: TGTGCCAGCAGCCCACGGATAGGAGCCTCCGGCTCTGGGGCCAACGTCCTGACTTTC. The genes are TRBV7-2 and TRBJ2-6; D ambiguous. CDR3 length: 19 amino acids. V lost 5 bases, J lost 0 bases, and 20 bases lay in between. The germline gives CDR1 SGHTA, CDR2 FQGNSA.